These 14 T cell receptor beta chains originate from one sample sequenced in a study of T cells after yellow fever vaccination. Using its own MiXCR run on the 5' RACE reads, TCRdb lists one record per CDR3 protein. The table records under 550,000 distinct CDR3 sequences, roughly 22% of them present only once. Sequenced here: PBMCs, sampled around 3 weeks after the first yellow fever vaccination. These receptors originate from a man aged 18 to 30 who received the YFV17D yellow fever vaccine.

In its sample, this clonotype was seen once. J is TRBJ2-1 and V is TRBV20-1; D perhaps matches TRBD2 (6 bases). The CDR3 covers 12 residues. Germline CDR1 DFQATT, CDR2 SNEGSKA (reference sequence). Deletions cut 6 bases from V and 9 bases from J, with 15 bases between. CDR3 sequence (DNA): TGCAGTGCCTTCCTCCCCGGGAGTGAGCAGTTCTTC. Translated, it gives CSAFLPGSEQFF.

CDR3 residues: CASSPGHMNTGELFF. CDR3 coding DNA: TGTGCCAGCAGCCCGGGACATATGAACACCGGGGAGCTGTTTTTT. This chain connects TRBV7-9 to TRBJ2-2; possible D gene TRBD1, 6 bases. Germline V CDR1 and CDR2: SEHNR, FQNEAQ (reference sequence). There are 15 residues in the CDR3. V lost 5 bases and J 1 base, leaving 11 bases between the germline ends.

This clonotype turned up a few times. The genes are TRBV5-4 and TRBJ2-2; a possible D gene is TRBD1 (6 bases). V lost 9 bases to trimming and J lost 2 bases, with 20 bases between them. The CDR3 sequence is 16 residues long. Germline values: CDR1 SGHNT, CDR2 YYREEE (reference sequence). CDR3 coding DNA: TGTGCCACCACCCCCGGAAGGGGGACAAACACCGGGGAGCTGTTTTTT. This encodes CATTPGRGTNTGELFF.

The chain is built from TRBV12-3 or TRBV12-4 and TRBJ2-2; no firm D call. The CDR3 has 11 amino acids. The V gene lost 7 bases and the J gene lost 4 bases, with 4 bases spanning the gap. The CDR3 nucleotides read TGTGCCAGCACGCCCACCGGGGAGCTGTTTTTT. Protein product: CASTPTGELFF.

This clonotype appeared a few times. This chain's CDR3 is CAGSSGRGGGYNEQFF. The CDR3 bases are TGTGCCGGCTCGAGCGGAAGGGGAGGGGGCTACAATGAGCAGTTCTTC. The J gene is TRBJ2-1, the V gene TRBV5-5; D is possibly TRBD2 (7 bases). CDR1 SGHKS and CDR2 YYEKEE come from the germline V gene (reference sequence). The CDR3 extends over 16 amino acids. V shed 10 bases and J shed 3 bases, with 23 bases lying between them.

CDR3 loop: CASSSAGTFGELFF. The DNA of the CDR3 is TGTGCCAGCAGTTCTGCCGGCACGTTCGGGGAGCTGTTTTTT. The gene calls are TRBV12-3 or TRBV12-4 and TRBJ2-2; D is undetermined. Between the trimmed V and J ends, which lost 4 bases and 7 bases, there was a span of 13 bases. The CDR3 extends over 14 amino acids.

V is TRBV6-5 and J is TRBJ2-7; a possible D gene is TRBD2 (6 bases). Per the germline V gene, CDR1 is MNHEY and CDR2 is SVGAGI. The CDR3 spans 14 residues. V lost 0 bases and J lost 7, with 13 bases in between. This CDR3 is CASSYSRFAGEQYV. The CDR3 DNA reads TGTGCCAGCAGTTACTCGAGATTTGCGGGGGAGCAGTACGTC.

This clonotype was seen a handful of times. The chain employs TRBV29-1 and TRBJ2-3, with D hard to call. The ends were cut back, 2 bases at V and 0 bases at J, with 9 bases in the middle. The CDR3 is made up of 14 amino acids. Germline-derived CDR1 and CDR2 are SQVTM and ANQGSEA. For the CDR3, the DNA is TGCAGCGTTGAATTCCTGACTAGCACAGATACGCAGTATTTT. This sequence encodes CSVEFLTSTDTQYF.

This clonotype was counted only a few times. The chain employs TRBV7-2 and TRBJ2-4; a possible D gene is TRBD1 (5 bases). The germline gives CDR1 SGHTA, CDR2 FQGNSA. This CDR3 is 16 amino acids long. V dropped 5 bases and J dropped 0 bases, with 14 bases sitting between them. The CDR3 coding sequence is TGTGCCAGCAGCAAAGACAGTCAACTAGCCAAAAACATTCAGTACTTC. Its protein product is CASSKDSQLAKNIQYF.

The sample holds a few counts of this clonotype. The chain has TRBV3-1 and TRBJ2-7; TRBD2 is a possible D gene (5 bases). Trimming cost V 5 bases and J 0 bases, with 8 bases left between them. Germline CDR1 is LGHDT and CDR2 is YNNKEL (reference sequence). The CDR3 extends over 13 amino acids. CDR3 region: CASSAGRSYEQYF. The CDR3 bases are TGTGCCAGCAGCGCGGGTCGCTCCTACGAGCAGTACTTC.

The table lists this clonotype with many counts. The rearrangement uses TRBV6-5 and TRBJ2-5; a possible D gene is TRBD2 (5 bases). Germline CDR1 reads MNHEY; CDR2 reads SVGAGI. The V end lost 2 bases, the J end lost 5 bases, and 15 bases lay between the germline ends. The CDR3 totals 15 residues. Written as DNA, the CDR3 is TGTGCCAGCAGTTACCCCGGCCTGACTAAGGAGACCCAGTACTTC. This gives the protein CASSYPGLTKETQYF.

The chain combines TRBV5-5 with TRBJ2-1; the D gene is possibly TRBD2 (5 bases). The length of the CDR3 is 13 residues. CDR1 and CDR2 (germline): SGHKS, YYEKEE (reference sequence). The ends were cut back, 6 bases at V and 8 bases at J, with 15 bases in the middle. Here the CDR3 reads CASTINRGDEQFF. Written as DNA, the CDR3 is TGTGCCAGCACAATAAACCGGGGAGATGAGCAGTTCTTC. Based on the CDR3 plus reference TRBV5-5 and TRBJ2-1, the full variable domain is DAGVTQSPTHLIKTRGQQVTLRCSPISGHKSVSWYQQVLGQGPQFIFQYYEKEERGRGNFPDRFSARQFPNYSSELNVNALLLGDSALYLCASTINRGDEQFFGPGTRLTVL.

This clonotype came up a few times. This chain uses TRBV7-2 with TRBJ2-4; the match to TRBD2 covers 13 bases. The CDR3 has 16 residues. Looked up from germline, CDR1 is SGHTA and CDR2 is FQGNSA. V lost 5 bases, J lost 0 bases, and 1 base stayed unmatched. CDR3 residues: CASSRLAGGAKNIQYF. CDR3 coding DNA: TGTGCCAGCAGCCGACTAGCGGGGGGAGCCAAAAACATTCAGTACTTC.

The table lists this clonotype with many counts. The chain joins TRBV7-2 to TRBJ2-5, with a tentative D call TRBD1 (5 bases). The V gene's germline CDR1 is SGHTA and CDR2 FQGNSA. The CDR3 has 14 amino acids. Trimming shortened V by 6 bases and J by 2 bases, and 13 bases separated the two germline ends. The CDR3, as DNA: TGTGCCAGCAGGTTCAAGGGGCCTCAAGAGACCCAGTACTTC. Its protein is CASRFKGPQETQYF.